This TCR beta chain was retrieved from a study of blood T cell repertoires in COVID-19. Across the study: Donors in the United States, Italy and Spain gave samples during acute or convalescent COVID-19. The analysed material was cDNA or gDNA that came from T cells, B-cell-depleted T cells, or PBMCs.

In the original workflow: How many nucleated cells were present was estimated from reference gene primer amplification. Method: immunoSEQ multiplex PCR; TCRdb's copy keeps in-frame clones and lacks some. From that table come the V and J calls and clone size; the DNA was used to work out D and trimming. Of about 300,000 clones in the sample, approximately 86% were seen once. This CDR3 has 14 residues. J was trimmed by 3 bases and V by 3 bases; bases with no gene match: 4. Per the germline V gene, CDR1 is SGHRS and CDR2 is YFSETQ. This rearrangement joins TRBV5-1 to TRBJ1-2, with 8 bases identical to TRBD1. The TCR sequence derives from a man in his sixties or seventies with acute or convalescent COVID-19. What was sequenced was peripheral blood. CDR3 amino acids: CASSWGTGDYGYTF. CDR3 coding DNA: TGCGCCAGCAGCTGGGGGACAGGCGACTATGGCTACACCTTC.